This T cell receptor beta chain appears in the sequencing data of a study of shared clonotypes between healthy human individuals. The overall study: The cohort comprised a couple of women and a few men. Their ages spanned 18 to 49 years.

The protocol was immunoSEQ multiplex PCR, while the TCRdb copy is restricted to in-frame clones and leaves out a portion. The profile shows roughly 720,000 clones, 90% of them singletons. Trimming cost V 4 bases and J 3 bases, with 6 bases left between them. The CDR3 consists of 12 residues. Germline V gene data show CDR1 as MNHEY and CDR2 as SVGAGI. The donor population consisted of healthy HIV-negative adults with no recent acute infections or vaccinations. This clonotype was sampled from a man younger than 30 in good health. Some clones in this sample may be carry-over from other donors' samples. This chain connects TRBV6-5 to TRBJ1-1, with D hard to call. The source material was memory CD8+ T cells from PBMCs. Subset described: CD45RO+ cells pooled with CCR7-negative TemRA cells. CDR3 coding DNA: TGTGCCAGCAGTTGGAGGGACACTGAAGCTTTCTTT. Residues: CASSWRDTEAFF.